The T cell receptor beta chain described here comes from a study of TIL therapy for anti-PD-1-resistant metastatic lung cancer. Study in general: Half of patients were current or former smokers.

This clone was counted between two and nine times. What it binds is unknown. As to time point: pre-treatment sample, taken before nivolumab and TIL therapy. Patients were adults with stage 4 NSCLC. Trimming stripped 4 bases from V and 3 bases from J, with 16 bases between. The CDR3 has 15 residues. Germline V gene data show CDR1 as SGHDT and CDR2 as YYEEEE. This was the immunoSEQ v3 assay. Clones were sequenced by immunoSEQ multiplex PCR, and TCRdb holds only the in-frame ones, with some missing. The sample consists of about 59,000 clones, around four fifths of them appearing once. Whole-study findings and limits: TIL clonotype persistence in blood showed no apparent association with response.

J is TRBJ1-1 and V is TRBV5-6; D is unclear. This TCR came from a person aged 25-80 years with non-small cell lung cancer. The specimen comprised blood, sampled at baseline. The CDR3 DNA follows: TGTGCCAGCAGCCTTGGTTTTTCTCCAGACACTGAAGCTTTCTTT. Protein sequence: CASSLGFSPDTEAFF.